Each of the 23 T cell receptor beta chains below was sequenced from the same sample in a study of T-cell memory formation after mild COVID-19. TCRdb reprocessed the 5' RACE reads via MiXCR and lists one record per CDR3 protein. Among approximately 490,000 distinct CDR3 sequences listed, over 20% were seen once. Sequenced: PBMCs or a T cell subset sorted from them (not recorded which). These receptors were taken from an adult woman who had mild COVID-19 (a few samples of this study predate the infection). Cell type and time point are not known.

This clonotype was seen only a few times. The CDR3 region is CASMQGAFYEQYF. Written as DNA, the CDR3 is TGTGCCAGCATGCAGGGGGCATTCTACGAGCAGTACTTC. The rearrangement links TRBV27 to TRBJ2-7, with 8 bases matching TRBD1. Per the germline V gene, CDR1 is MNHEY and CDR2 is SMNVEV (reference sequence). CDR3 size: 13 residues. With V trimmed by 7 bases and J by 3 bases, 5 bases remained unmatched.

This clonotype has a handful of counts. The gene calls are TRBV20-1 and TRBJ2-3; TRBD2 agrees at 14 bases. CDR1 is DFQATT, CDR2 SNEGSKA, per germline (reference sequence). The CDR3 loop spans 16 amino acids. V gave up 4 bases and J gave up 6 bases; unmatched junction bases: 9. The CDR3 DNA is TGCAGTGCTACAATCGGGACTAGCGGGAGAGCGGATACGCAGTATTTT. This encodes CSATIGTSGRADTQYF.

The chain joins TRBV6-5 to TRBJ2-7, with 8 bases lining up with TRBD1. This CDR3 is 14 amino acids long. Germline V gene sequence: CDR1 MNHEY, CDR2 SVGAGI. Losses at the gene ends were 0 bases for V and 8 bases for J; bases not matched to a gene: 6. CDR3 loop: CASSYSGTGAQQYF. DNA for the CDR3: TGTGCCAGCAGTTACTCCGGGACAGGTGCCCAGCAGTACTTC.

As to this clonotype: A much larger clone sits a single nucleotide away, making a read error possible. V gene TRBV3-1 combines with J gene TRBJ2-7, with 11 bases lining up with TRBD2. The length of the CDR3 is 14 residues. V was clipped by 3 bases and J by 3 bases; unmatched bases: 1. The germline V gene has CDR1 LGHDT and CDR2 YNNKEL (reference sequence). This CDR3 reads CASSHGTSGYEQYF. The CDR3 bases are TGTGCCAGCAGCCACGGGACTAGCGGCTACGAGCAGTACTTC.

The chain has TRBV6-2 or TRBV6-3 and TRBJ2-1; tentatively, D is TRBD2 (6 bases). With 2 bases removed from V and 10 bases from J, the gap between germline ends came to 12 bases. This CDR3 contains 13 residues. Germline V lookup: CDR1 MNHEY, CDR2 SVGEGT. CDR3 protein: CASSYRGIGEQFF. DNA of the CDR3: TGTGCCAGCAGTTACCGCGGGATTGGGGAGCAGTTCTTC.

CDR3 bases: TGTGCCAGCGCGGACAGGGGTTCAAATCAGCCCCAGCATTTT. The encoded protein is CASADRGSNQPQHF. The chain uses TRBV18 and TRBJ1-5, with 9 bases that match TRBD1. The CDR3 has 14 residues. Germline trimming cut 8 bases from V and 4 bases from J; bases unmatched to any gene: 6. Germline values: CDR1 KGHSH, CDR2 LQKENI.

The CDR3, as DNA: TGTGCCAGCAGCCCCATGGACAGGGAAAACGAGCAGTACTTC. Its translation: CASSPMDRENEQYF. V and J are TRBV11-3 and TRBJ2-7, with 8 nucleotides matching TRBD1. J lost 5 bases, V lost 5 bases, and 8 bases had no gene match. This CDR3 spans 14 amino acids. The germline gives CDR1 SGHNT, CDR2 YENEEA.

The V call is TRBV7-9, the J call TRBJ1-1, with D unresolved. CDR3 length: 12 residues. Germline CDR1 SEHNR, CDR2 FQNEAQ (reference sequence). Trimming pared 1 base from V and 7 bases from J, leaving 7 bases between. The chain's CDR3 is CASSLGGNEAFF. DNA for the CDR3: TGTGCCAGCAGCTTAGGCGGAAATGAAGCTTTCTTT.

Only a few counts were recorded for this clonotype. This chain connects TRBV20-1 to TRBJ2-7, with D perhaps TRBD1 (5 bases). Between the trimmed V and J ends, which lost 6 bases and 4 bases, there was a span of 10 bases. CDR1 and CDR2 (germline): DFQATT, SNEGSKA (reference sequence). The CDR3 has 11 amino acids. Written as DNA, the CDR3 is TGCAGTGCGCATCAGGGTTACGAGCAGTACTTC. Translation: CSAHQGYEQYF.

In this sample, this clonotype turned up many times. The chain has TRBV7-2 and TRBJ2-5, with a possible D match to TRBD2 (6 bases). Germline loops: CDR1 SGHTA, CDR2 FQGNSA. V was clipped by 5 bases and J by 2 bases, with 12 bases between them. The CDR3 is made up of 14 amino acids. The CDR3 reads CASSNRDWQETQYF. The CDR3 bases are TGTGCCAGCAGCAACCGGGACTGGCAAGAGACCCAGTACTTC.

The V and J genes are TRBV5-1 and TRBJ2-7; possible D gene TRBD2, 5 bases. Germline lookup yields CDR1 SGHRS and CDR2 YFSETQ. Trimming left V 0 bases short and J 2 bases short, with 12 bases between. The CDR3 loop spans 15 amino acids. CDR3 amino acids: CASSLVGSEAYEQYF. CDR3 DNA: TGCGCCAGCAGCTTGGTTGGTAGCGAGGCCTACGAGCAGTACTTC.

This clonotype was found a few times. The V and J genes are TRBV7-9 and TRBJ2-3, with D perhaps matching TRBD2 (6 bases). The CDR3 runs 14 residues. V gave up 10 bases and J gave up 4 bases, with 18 bases separating them. Germline assignment: CDR1 SEHNR and CDR2 FQNEAQ (reference sequence). The DNA for the CDR3 is TGTGCCACAGACACCCGGGAGTGGGCAGATACGCAGTATTTT. This encodes CATDTREWADTQYF.

This clonotype has a handful of counts. At one boundary the junction diverges from the germline segment, which might be a read error. This chain connects TRBV12-3 or TRBV12-4 to TRBJ1-3; the D is unclear. The CDR3 covers 15 residues. The CDR3 sequence is CASSLDLHSRNTIYF. The CDR3 bases are TGTGCCAGCAGTTTAGATTTACACTCTAGAAACACCATATATTTT.

The chain employs TRBV27 and TRBJ2-3, with 8 bases that match TRBD2. Germline CDR1 MNHEY, CDR2 SMNVEV (reference sequence). Trimming cost V 4 bases and J 5 bases; bases outside gene matches: 2. This CDR3 is 13 amino acids long. The CDR3 DNA sequence: TGTGCCAGCAGTTACGCGGGAGGAGATACGCAGTATTTT. This gives the protein CASSYAGGDTQYF.

This clonotype came up a few times. The chain links TRBV9 to TRBJ2-1; 9 bases are a match to TRBD1. This CDR3 is built from 13 residues. With 4 bases clipped from V and 11 bases from J, the junction kept 7 bases outside the gene matches. The germline gives CDR1 SGDLS, CDR2 YYNGEE. The CDR3 spells CASSPRGTGQQFF. DNA of the CDR3: TGTGCCAGCAGCCCCCGCGGGACAGGGCAGCAGTTCTTC.

This clonotype was observed a few times. The V call is TRBV6-5, the J call TRBJ2-7; D is tentatively TRBD1 or TRBD2 (5 bases each). The CDR3 totals 15 residues. V lost 4 bases and J lost 3, with 16 bases in between. CDR1 is MNHEY and CDR2 is SVGAGI in the germline V gene. DNA of the CDR3: TGTGCCAGCAGTTCTCCGGGACGGGCGGACTACGAGCAGTACTTC. Translated: CASSSPGRADYEQYF.

J is TRBJ1-1 and V is TRBV19; the D is unclear. V was shortened by 7 bases and J by 5 bases, with 8 bases between the two germline ends. Germline lookup yields CDR1 LNHDA and CDR2 SQIVND (reference sequence). The CDR3 runs 11 residues. This CDR3 is CASMLGTEAFF. CDR3 nucleotides: TGTGCCAGTATGTTGGGAACTGAAGCTTTCTTT.

The gene calls are TRBV12-3 or TRBV12-4 and TRBJ2-1, with 8 bases that match TRBD2. The V segment lost 4 bases and the J segment 8 bases; nucleotides outside the gene matches: 7. This CDR3 contains 14 residues. The CDR3: CASSSPGLGDEQFF. CDR3 DNA: TGTGCCAGCAGTTCCCCGGGACTAGGCGATGAGCAGTTCTTC.

The rearrangement joins TRBV6-2 or TRBV6-3 to TRBJ2-5; no definite D call. The CDR3 is 12 amino acids. V was pared by 5 bases and J by 6 bases, with 10 bases between. Germline V CDR1 and CDR2: MNHEY, SVGEGT. CDR3 region: CASSISWKTQYF. CDR3 DNA: TGTGCCAGCAGTATCAGTTGGAAGACCCAGTACTTC.

This clonotype was detected a few times. The V call is TRBV4-1, the J call TRBJ2-7; 10 nucleotides match TRBD1. The CDR3 spans 15 residues. In germline, CDR1 is MGHRA, CDR2 YSYEKL. With V trimmed by 4 bases and J by 0 bases, 3 bases remained unmatched. This chain's CDR3 is CASSLGQGGSYEQYF. In nucleotides, the CDR3 is TGCGCCAGCAGCCTCGGACAGGGGGGCTCCTACGAGCAGTACTTC.

This clonotype was seen only a few times. The chain joins TRBV2 to TRBJ2-5; 7 nucleotides line up with TRBD2. The CDR3 spans 13 residues. The junction had 5 bases not matched to a gene; V was cut back by 6 bases and J by 4 bases. Germline assignment: CDR1 SNHLY and CDR2 FYNNEI. CDR3 nucleotides: TGTGCCAGCAGCGGACTAGTCGGAGAGACCCAGTACTTC. Translating it yields CASSGLVGETQYF.

This clonotype has more than one count but fewer than ten. The chain couples TRBV3-1 to TRBJ2-1; TRBD2 might be the D (7 bases). The CDR3 consists of 13 residues. Germline assignment: CDR1 LGHDT and CDR2 YNNKEL (reference sequence). Trimming took 6 bases from V and 8 from J, leaving 14 bases between them. The CDR3 protein is CASSLGGRYEQFF. CDR3 DNA sequence: TGTGCCAGCAGTCTCGGGGGGCGTTATGAGCAGTTCTTC.

The chain couples TRBV12-3 or TRBV12-4 to TRBJ1-1; weak D call: TRBD1 (5 bases). The CDR3 is made up of 14 amino acids. The V end was cut by 2 bases, the J end by 3 bases, with 10 bases between. The CDR3 DNA follows: TGTGCCAGCAGTTTAAGGGGAGTCCACACTGAAGCTTTCTTT. Amino acids: CASSLRGVHTEAFF.